Listed below are T cell receptor beta chains from one sample, sequenced in a study of T cells in Graves' hyperthyroidism and ophthalmopathy. TCRdb reprocessed the multiplex PCR reads via MiXCR and lists one record per CDR3 protein. The data show over 300,000 distinct CDR3 sequences, roughly 14% seen once. Sequences were obtained from blood. These receptors all stem from a woman in her sixties with Graves' hyperthyroidism. Both conserved end residues are part of each CDR3. A D gene is named only where the DNA matches it firmly. Some rows mark clone size as missing; the rest say once, few, many or name a class of expanded clone.

V,D,size,J,CDR3,DNA
TRBV28,.,.,TRBJ2-1,CASSLGGYTKQFF,TGTGCCAGCAGTTTAGGAGGGTACACTAAGCAGTTCTTC
TRBV13,.,.,TRBJ2-7,CASSYIPLWRQGLGTVEQYF,TGTGCCAGCAGCTACATTCCTCTTTGGCGGCAGGGCCTTGGTACGGTTGAGCAGTACTTC
TRBV3-1,.,few,TRBJ1-3,CASSQAGGAGNTIYF,TGTGCCAGCAGCCAAGCAGGAGGGGCTGGAAACACCATATATTTT
TRBV27,.,many,TRBJ2-6,CASRQAGANVLTF,TGTGCCAGCAGGCAAGCTGGGGCCAACGTCCTGACTTTC
TRBV6-1,TRBD1,few,TRBJ1-2,CASIGQGARGYTF,TGTGCCAGCATCGGACAGGGGGCGAGGGGCTACACCTTC
TRBV11-3,.,many,TRBJ2-2,CASSSIPGELFF,TGTGCCAGCAGCTCAATACCCGGGGAGCTGTTTTTT
TRBV12-3/TRBV12-4,.,few,TRBJ1-5,CASSLAVEPQHF,TGTGCCAGCAGTTTAGCAGTGGAGCCCCAGCATTTT
TRBV27,TRBD1,many,TRBJ1-4,CASSPGQTNEKLFF,TGTGCCAGCAGTCCGGGACAGACTAATGAAAAACTGTTTTTT
TRBV11-2,TRBD2,many,TRBJ2-5,CASSLIAGGQETQYF,TGTGCCAGCAGCCTAATAGCGGGAGGGCAGGAGACCCAGTACTTC
TRBV24-1,TRBD2,many,TRBJ2-3,CATSASPGLAGVGTDTQYF,TGTGCCACCAGTGCTTCGCCGGGACTAGCGGGAGTGGGCACAGATACGCAGTATTTT
TRBV28,.,.,TRBJ1-5,CASSLWTYQPQHF,TGTGCCAGCAGTTTGTGGACATATCAGCCCCAGCATTTT
TRBV6-2/TRBV6-3,TRBD2,many,TRBJ2-2,CASSYSWREGLFSTGELFF,TGTGCCAGCAGTTACTCCTGGCGGGAGGGCCTTTTTTCAACCGGGGAGCTGTTTTTT
TRBV15,.,many,TRBJ2-1,CATSSPTGWPYNEQFF,TGTGCCACCAGCAGCCCAACAGGGTGGCCCTACAATGAGCAGTTCTTC
TRBV4-1,TRBD2,.,TRBJ2-2,CASSLGGGLSTGELFF,TGCGCCAGCAGCTTGGGGGGGGGACTGAGCACCGGGGAGCTGTTTTTT
TRBV19,TRBD1,.,TRBJ1-2,CASSEIGTGLDGYTF,TGTGCCAGTAGTGAAATAGGGACAGGTTTGGATGGCTACACCTTC
TRBV11-3,.,.,TRBJ2-1,CASSRDTTYNGQLF,TGTGCCAGCAGCCGGGACACCACCTACAATGGGCAGCTCTTC
TRBV6-2/TRBV6-3,TRBD2,many,TRBJ2-7,CASRRAGGPLEQYF,TGTGCCAGCAGGCGAGCGGGAGGGCCCTTGGAGCAGTACTTC
TRBV7-8,.,few,TRBJ2-5,CASSLALQETQYF,TGTGCCAGCAGCTTAGCCCTTCAAGAGACCCAGTACTTC
TRBV12-3/TRBV12-4,.,many,TRBJ2-3,CASSFGTDTQYF,TGTGCCAGCAGTTTTGGAACAGATACGCAGTATTTT
TRBV11-2,TRBD2,many,TRBJ2-1,CASSLGGLAGAWNEQFF,TGTGCCAGCAGCTTAGGGGGACTAGCGGGAGCTTGGAATGAGCAGTTCTTC
TRBV15,.,.,TRBJ2-7,CATSRESLDEQYF,TGTGCCACCAGCAGAGAAAGTTTGGACGAGCAGTACTTC
TRBV6-1,.,many,TRBJ2-5,CASSEGVETQYF,TGTGCCAGCAGTGAGGGGGTTGAGACCCAGTACTTC
TRBV5-5,.,many,TRBJ1-1,CASSRGGGNTEAFF,TGTGCCAGCAGCCGGGGGGGAGGGAACACTGAAGCTTTCTTT
TRBV7-8,.,many,TRBJ2-1,CASSGGRSSYNEQFF,TGTGCCAGCAGCGGGGGTCGGTCCTCCTACAATGAGCAGTTCTTC
TRBV7-9,.,.,TRBJ1-2,CASSHTGIGYTF,TGTGCCAGCAGCCACACAGGGATTGGCTACACCTTC
TRBV20-1,.,many,TRBJ2-7,CSARPPADYEQYF,TGCAGTGCTAGACCTCCAGCAGATTACGAGCAGTACTTC
TRBV4-1,.,few,TRBJ2-3,CASSQHGLGEDTQYF,TGCGCCAGCAGCCAACACGGGCTGGGAGAAGATACGCAGTATTTT
TRBV25-1,.,.,TRBJ2-7,CTSSSDSHPIEQYF,TGTACCAGCAGCAGCGACAGCCACCCCATCGAGCAGTACTTC
TRBV12-5,.,many,TRBJ2-2,CASCLQRADLNTGELFF,TGTGCTAGTTGTCTTCAGCGAGCTGACCTGAACACCGGGGAGCTGTTTTTT
TRBV19,.,few,TRBJ2-1,CASSMTRGGEQFF,TGTGCCAGTAGTATGACTCGGGGTGGTGAGCAGTTCTTC
TRBV5-1,.,.,TRBJ1-2,CASSLRDNYGYTF,TGCGCCAGCAGCTTGAGAGATAACTATGGCTACACCTTC
TRBV7-2,.,many,TRBJ1-6,CASSLATGNSPLHF,TGTGCCAGCAGCTTAGCCACAGGGAATTCACCCCTCCACTTT
TRBV11-2,TRBD2,few,TRBJ2-4,CASSPRTSGRRNVQYF,TGTGCCAGCAGCCCGCGGACTAGCGGGAGGAGGAACGTTCAGTACTTC
TRBV20-1,.,many,TRBJ2-1,CSARGPGQRQYNEQFF,TGCAGTGCTAGAGGGCCCGGACAGCGTCAGTACAATGAGCAGTTCTTC
TRBV7-9,TRBD2,many,TRBJ2-5,CASSSNSGRGETQYF,TGTGCCAGCAGCTCCAATAGCGGGAGGGGAGAGACCCAGTACTTC
TRBV7-6,TRBD2,many,TRBJ2-3,CASSKTSGSTDTQYF,TGTGCCAGCAGCAAAACTAGCGGAAGCACAGATACGCAGTATTTT
TRBV7-9,.,few,TRBJ2-2,CASSRVDRSNTGELFF,TGTGCCAGCAGCCGAGTGGACAGATCGAACACCGGGGAGCTGTTTTTT
TRBV6-5,.,many,TRBJ2-5,CASSYAQHRRTQYF,TGTGCCAGCAGTTATGCCCAACACCGGCGGACCCAGTACTTC
TRBV9,.,many,TRBJ1-2,CASSVATVSWGYTF,TGTGCCAGCAGCGTAGCTACGGTGAGCTGGGGCTACACCTTC
TRBV4-1,.,few,TRBJ2-7,CASSQRVGSVEQYF,TGCGCCAGCAGCCAAAGAGTGGGGTCGGTCGAGCAGTACTTC
TRBV28,TRBD2,many,TRBJ2-3,CASSAISGRGSTDTQYF,TGTGCCAGCAGTGCCATCAGTGGGCGGGGGAGCACAGATACGCAGTATTTT
TRBV28,.,many,TRBJ1-6,CASSHRERSPLHF,TGTGCCAGCAGTCACAGGGAGCGCTCACCCCTCCACTTT